Listed here are 32 T cell receptor beta chains from one sample, sequenced in a study of T cells in pancreatic ductal adenocarcinoma (dated by TCRdb to 2017 to 2019). The library was produced with the immunoSEQ multiplex PCR assay. TCRdb holds this immuneACCESS table with in-frame rearrangements only. Some clones are missing; in checked studies, unresolved V genes explain under half, and the rest has no known cause. The sample contains some 16,000 clones, 91% of them found a single time. The ten biggest clones cover approximately 17% of the sample. The pancreatic ductal adenocarcinoma patients who were selected had gone through surgery without receiving any neoadjuvant therapy. The sample was PBMCs. These TCRs come from a human donor with pancreatic ductal adenocarcinoma.

The rearrangement uses TRBV7-3 and TRBJ1-2, with a weak D call TRBD1 (6 bases). Germline V CDR1 and CDR2: SGHTA, FQGTGA. The CDR3 loop spans 14 amino acids. With 1 base removed from V and 7 bases from J, the gap between germline ends came to 13 bases. The CDR3 DNA reads TGTGCCAGCAGCTTAAGGGACACCGGAGCTGGCTACACCTTC. This translates into CASSLRDTGAGYTF.

The CDR3 DNA reads TGTGCCAGCTCACCCAGTTCTAACTATGGCTACACCTTC. Amino acids: CASSPSSNYGYTF. This chain connects TRBV18 to TRBJ1-2; D uncertain. The CDR3 extends over 13 amino acids. Germline V gene sequence: CDR1 KGHSH, CDR2 LQKENI. The V gene lost 3 bases and the J gene lost 0 bases, with 5 bases spanning the gap.

The chain joins TRBV19 to TRBJ1-1; weak D call: TRBD1 (6 bases). Trimming cost V 5 bases and J 7 bases, with 14 bases left between them. Germline V gene data show CDR1 as LNHDA and CDR2 as SQIVND (reference sequence). The CDR3 is 13 residues long. CDR3 sequence reads: CASSPQGKGEAFF. The CDR3 nucleotides are TGTGCCAGTAGTCCCCAGGGGAAAGGTGAAGCTTTCTTT.

The rearrangement links TRBV7-3 to TRBJ1-1; D gene unclear. The germline V and J ends were trimmed by 0 bases and 3 bases, with 11 bases remaining between them. The germline V gene encodes CDR1 SGHTA and CDR2 FQGTGA. The CDR3 is 15 residues long. The DNA for the CDR3 is TGTGCCAGCAGCTTAACGACCGACGAGGACACTGAAGCTTTCTTT. Its translation is CASSLTTDEDTEAFF. Based on the CDR3 plus reference TRBV7-3 and TRBJ1-1, the full variable domain is GAGVSQTPSNKVTEKGKYVELRCDPISGHTALYWYRQSLGQGPEFLIYFQGTGAADDSGLPNDRFFAVRPEGSVSTLKIQRTERGDSAVYLCASSLTTDEDTEAFFGQGTRLTVV.

The genes are TRBV10-3 and TRBJ2-3; possible D gene TRBD2, 5 bases. Trimming removed 3 bases from V and 11 bases from J, with 12 bases in between. Germline V lookup: CDR1 ENHRY, CDR2 SYGVKD. The CDR3 has 12 amino acids. CDR3 residues: CAISEGLSMQYF. DNA for the CDR3: TGTGCCATCAGTGAAGGACTCTCGATGCAGTATTTT.

This clone was observed once. V usage is TRBV29-1 and J usage is TRBJ2-3; 7 nucleotides match TRBD1. V trimming: 6 bases; J trimming: 5 bases; junction bases outside the gene matches: 8. The CDR3 loop spans 13 amino acids. CDR1 and CDR2 (germline): SQVTM, ANQGSEA. Written as DNA, the CDR3 is TGCAGCGTCGAGACAGGGCTCGGAGATACGCAGTATTTT. This encodes CSVETGLGDTQYF.

J is TRBJ1-2 and V is TRBV7-2; tentative D call: TRBD1 (5 bases). This CDR3 contains 15 residues. The germline V gene encodes CDR1 SGHTA and CDR2 FQGNSA. V was shortened by 1 base and J by 2 bases, with 11 bases between the two germline ends. The CDR3 protein is CASSLGGDGNYGYTF. CDR3 nucleotides: TGTGCCAGCAGCTTAGGGGGGGACGGGAACTATGGCTACACCTTC.

V and J are TRBV6-1 and TRBJ2-5, with D tentatively TRBD1 or TRBD2 (6 bases each). V was clipped by 4 bases and J by 2 bases, with 8 bases between them. This CDR3 has 13 amino acids. Germline V gives CDR1 MNHNS, CDR2 SASEGT. The CDR3, as DNA: TGTGCCAGCAGTGGGGGGGCTCAAGAGACCCAGTACTTC. Translated: CASSGGAQETQYF.

The rearrangement joins TRBV10-3 to TRBJ2-5; 10 nucleotides line up with TRBD1. J gave up 9 bases and V 1 base, and 14 bases lay outside the gene matches. In germline, CDR1 is ENHRY, CDR2 SYGVKD. This CDR3 is built from 17 residues. The CDR3 coding sequence is TGTGCCATCAGTGAGTTCCGGGACAGGGGCCCGCCTAAGGCCCAGTACTTC. It translates to CAISEFRDRGPPKAQYF.

The V call is TRBV30, the J call TRBJ1-2, with D possibly being TRBD1 (6 bases). V lost 1 base and J lost 5, with 14 bases in between. The germline V gene encodes CDR1 GTSNPN and CDR2 SVGIG (reference sequence). The CDR3 is made up of 14 amino acids. The CDR3 DNA is TGTGCCTGGAGTGAGGGCAGGGGAGGGTATGGCTACACCTTC. The encoded protein is CAWSEGRGGYGYTF.

This chain joins TRBV5-4 and TRBJ1-5; 11 bases map to TRBD1. Germline lookup yields CDR1 SGHNT and CDR2 YYREEE (reference sequence). This CDR3 spans 16 amino acids. V gave up 3 bases and J gave up 0 bases; unmatched junction bases: 2. The CDR3 DNA reads TGTGCCAGCAGCTCCGGGACAGGGGGTAGCAATCAGCCCCAGCATTTT. This codes for CASSSGTGGSNQPQHF.

In this sample, this clone turned up once. The gene calls are TRBV2 and TRBJ1-2, with 10 bases that match TRBD1. Germline loops: CDR1 SNHLY, CDR2 FYNNEI. The J segment lost 0 bases and the V segment lost 4 bases, leaving 14 bases of the junction unmatched. CDR3 size: 19 residues. The chain's CDR3 is CASSVLGTDRGEANYGYTF. CDR3 DNA sequence: TGTGCCAGCAGTGTATTGGGTACGGACAGGGGGGAAGCTAACTATGGCTACACCTTC.

V gene TRBV30 combines with J gene TRBJ1-1; D not resolved. CDR1 is GTSNPN, CDR2 SVGIG, per germline (reference sequence). This CDR3 has 13 amino acids. Trimming removed 3 bases at V and 0 bases at J, with 8 bases between. CDR3 nucleotides: TGTGCCTGGAGAAAGACTTTGAACACTGAAGCTTTCTTT. Its protein product is CAWRKTLNTEAFF.

The chain recombines TRBV28 with TRBJ1-5; D is unclear. V lost 3 bases and J lost 7, with 4 bases in between. Germline V gene data show CDR1 as MDHEN and CDR2 as SYDVKM. The CDR3 is made up of 11 amino acids. CDR3 region: CASSFRQPQHF. As DNA, the CDR3 is TGTGCCAGCAGTTTCAGGCAGCCCCAGCATTTT. Looking up the rest from reference TRBV28 and TRBJ1-5 gives the full variable domain: DVKVTQSSRYLVKRTGEKVFLECVQDMDHENMFWYRQDPGLGLRLIYFSYDVKMKEKGDIPEGYSVSREKKERFSLILESASTNQTSMYLCASSFRQPQHFGDGTRLSIL.

V is TRBV13 and J is TRBJ1-1; the match to TRBD1 covers 7 bases. The CDR3 extends over 17 amino acids. Trimming removed 5 bases from V and 0 bases from J; junction bases left unmatched: 12. Germline values: CDR1 PRHDT, CDR2 FYEKMQ (reference sequence). The CDR3 nucleotides are TGTGCCAGCAGCCGCGGGACAGTTAACCTCATGAACACTGAAGCTTTCTTT. This gives the protein CASSRGTVNLMNTEAFF.

The V call is TRBV9, the J call TRBJ2-1, with 8 bases fitting TRBD2. Germline lookup yields CDR1 SGDLS and CDR2 YYNGEE. The ends lost 2 bases at V and 9 bases at J; junction bases unmatched: 10. CDR3 length: 15 residues. The CDR3 is CASSVRVAGNREQFF. The CDR3 DNA follows: TGTGCCAGCAGCGTCAGGGTAGCGGGAAACCGTGAGCAGTTCTTC.

V gene TRBV7-9 combines with J gene TRBJ1-1; D remains unclear. V was trimmed by 5 bases and J by 0 bases, leaving 16 bases between them. This CDR3 is built from 16 residues. The germline V gene encodes CDR1 SEHNR and CDR2 FQNEAQ (reference sequence). The CDR3 loop reads CASSPAKGSLNTEAFF. The CDR3 nucleotides read TGTGCCAGCAGCCCCGCAAAGGGCAGTTTGAACACTGAAGCTTTCTTT.

The rearrangement uses TRBV7-3 and TRBJ2-1, with TRBD1 as a possible D gene (6 bases). The CDR3 has 14 residues. Germline V gene data show CDR1 as SGHTA and CDR2 as FQGTGA. Trimming cost V 2 bases and J 8 bases, with 13 bases left between them. The CDR3 bases are TGTGCCAGCAGCTTAGCATTACAGGGCGATGAGCAGTTCTTC. Its translation is CASSLALQGDEQFF.

The gene calls are TRBV29-1 and TRBJ1-1; 8 nucleotides agree with TRBD1. Germline assignment: CDR1 SQVTM and CDR2 ANQGSEA. V lost 4 bases and J lost 0; bases outside the gene matches: 4. CDR3 size: 14 residues. The CDR3 DNA follows: TGCAGCGTTGCTCAGGGGGCCATGAACACTGAAGCTTTCTTT. Translation: CSVAQGAMNTEAFF.

The chain has TRBV18 and TRBJ1-2, with TRBD1 identical over 10 bases. CDR3 length: 14 amino acids. Germline assignment: CDR1 KGHSH and CDR2 LQKENI. Unmatched junction bases numbered 9, after V lost 6 bases and J lost 8 bases. CDR3 DNA: TGTGCCAGCTCGGTGACAGGGGGCGCGGAGGGCTACACCTTC. It encodes CASSVTGGAEGYTF.

The chain recombines TRBV5-1 with TRBJ2-5; 8 bases line up with TRBD1. There are 16 residues in the CDR3. Unmatched junction bases numbered 9, after V lost 3 bases and J lost 2 bases. Germline V gives CDR1 SGHRS, CDR2 YFSETQ. CDR3 nucleotide sequence: TGCGCCAGCAGCTCCCCGACAGGGGTAGGGCAAGAGACCCAGTACTTC. Translation gives CASSSPTGVGQETQYF.

The chain is built from TRBV5-5 and TRBJ1-5; TRBD1 matches 8 bases. Trimming removed 5 bases from V and 0 bases from J; junction bases left unmatched: 16. The CDR3 consists of 19 residues. Germline V CDR1 and CDR2: SGHKS, YYEKEE (reference sequence). The DNA for the CDR3 is TGTGCCAGCAGACCAATAGCGGGACAGGATTCCAATAGCAATCAGCCCCAGCATTTT. It is translated as CASRPIAGQDSNSNQPQHF.

The rearrangement links TRBV27 to TRBJ1-2; 9 bases agree with TRBD1. Trimming cost V 6 bases and J 0 bases; bases outside gene matches: 5. Germline CDR1 reads MNHEY; CDR2 reads SMNVEV (reference sequence). This CDR3 spans 15 amino acids. The CDR3 nucleotides read TGTGCCAGCAGGGTGACAGGGGGACCTAACTATGGCTACACCTTC. It codes for CASRVTGGPNYGYTF.

The rearrangement joins TRBV5-1 to TRBJ2-1; unclear D gene. Germline V gene sequence: CDR1 SGHRS, CDR2 YFSETQ. The germline V and J ends were trimmed by 2 bases and 0 bases, with 24 bases remaining between them. CDR3 length equals 20 residues. In nucleotides, the CDR3 is TGCGCCAGCAGCTTTGGGGTCCCGGGCCTTCCCGCATTCTCCTACAATGAGCAGTTCTTC. Residues: CASSFGVPGLPAFSYNEQFF.

This sequence joins TRBV30 and TRBJ1-2, with 8 bases that match TRBD1. J was trimmed by 4 bases and V by 0 bases; bases with no gene match: 7. The CDR3 loop spans 15 amino acids. Germline CDR1 is GTSNPN and CDR2 is SVGIG (reference sequence). CDR3 sequence (DNA): TGTGCCTGGAGTGTACTTGGCCAGGGGGCCTATGGCTACACCTTC. Protein: CAWSVLGQGAYGYTF.

V and J are TRBV19 and TRBJ1-5; 7 bases are shared with TRBD1. This CDR3 has 14 residues. Germline V gene sequence: CDR1 LNHDA, CDR2 SQIVND (reference sequence). The V gene end was trimmed by 6 bases and the J gene end by 2 bases; junction bases not matched to a gene: 4. Written as DNA, the CDR3 is TGTGCCAGTAGGGTAACAGGGGGCAATCAGCCCCAGCATTTT. Its protein product is CASRVTGGNQPQHF.

The chain couples TRBV13 to TRBJ2-4; 8 bases are a match to TRBD2. V shed 0 bases, J shed 1 base, and the junction held 5 bases outside the gene matches. Germline V gene lookup returns CDR1 PRHDT and CDR2 FYEKMQ (reference sequence). The CDR3 sequence is 17 residues long. This CDR3 reads CASSLGTGGGAKNIQYF. CDR3 nucleotides: TGTGCCAGCAGCTTAGGCACGGGCGGGGGGGCCAAAAACATTCAGTACTTC.

The chain couples TRBV7-8 to TRBJ2-1; 13 bases are shared with TRBD2. From germline, CDR1 is SGHVS and CDR2 FQNEAQ. V lost 0 bases to trimming and J lost 0 bases; unmatched junction nucleotides: 11. This CDR3 region has 21 residues. CDR3 protein: CASSLARRTSGRASSYNEQFF. The DNA for the CDR3 is TGTGCCAGCAGCTTAGCCCGGAGAACTAGCGGGAGGGCAAGCTCCTACAATGAGCAGTTCTTC.

This chain joins TRBV2 and TRBJ2-3; D perhaps matches TRBD2 (5 bases). V was clipped by 7 bases and J by 0 bases, with 14 bases between them. This CDR3 has 15 residues. CDR1 and CDR2 (germline): SNHLY, FYNNEI. CDR3 residues: CASKPESGSTDTQYF. For the CDR3, the DNA is TGTGCCAGCAAGCCTGAGAGCGGAAGCACAGATACGCAGTATTTT.

The chain has TRBV5-4 and TRBJ1-1, with 8 bases that match TRBD1. Germline CDR1 is SGHNT and CDR2 is YYREEE (reference sequence). With 4 bases clipped from V and 3 bases from J, the junction kept 5 bases outside the gene matches. The CDR3 has 14 amino acids. CDR3 DNA sequence: TGTGCCAGCAGCAGAACGACAGGGGACACTGAAGCTTTCTTT. Translated: CASSRTTGDTEAFF.

This rearrangement joins TRBV10-3 to TRBJ1-3, with TRBD1 as a possible D gene (5 bases). This CDR3 spans 17 amino acids. Trimming stripped 0 bases from V and 4 bases from J, with 16 bases between. Germline V CDR1 and CDR2: ENHRY, SYGVKD. CDR3 protein: CAISESIVPRAGNTIYF. CDR3 in DNA: TGTGCCATCAGTGAGTCGATAGTTCCCAGGGCAGGAAACACCATATATTTT.

The chain uses TRBV6-5 and TRBJ1-1, with D unresolved. The germline gives CDR1 MNHEY, CDR2 SVGAGI. V lost 1 base and J 1 base, leaving 13 bases between the germline ends. CDR3 size: 16 residues. CDR3 sequence reads: CASSYYSRSTNTEAFF. CDR3 in DNA: TGTGCCAGCAGTTACTACAGTAGGTCGACGAACACTGAAGCTTTCTTT.